The source of this TCR beta chain is a study of blood T cell repertoires in COVID-19. Looking at the study overall: T cells, B-cell-depleted T cells, or PBMCs supplied cDNA or gDNA.

One Seattle source followed patients from active infection through their disease course. Original processing notes: Scientists estimated how many nucleated cells there were by amplifying reference gene primers. Sequencing was performed with immunoSEQ multiplex PCR; in TCRdb, only in-frame clones are kept and a portion is missing. V, J and clone size reflect that table, while D and trimming were determined from the DNA. The sample has about 120,000 clones; around 83% are singletons. This CDR3 comprises 14 residues. Looked up from germline, CDR1 is SGHDN and CDR2 is FVKESK. J gave up 4 bases and V 3 bases, and 4 bases lay outside the gene matches.

Sequencing was carried out using peripheral blood. The receptor's source is a woman aged 55 to 70 with COVID-19, enrolled during active disease. The V gene is TRBV14, the J gene TRBJ1-2; 8 nucleotides agree with TRBD1. As DNA, the CDR3 is TGTGCCAGCAGCCATGGGGACAGGCCCTATGGCTACACCTTC. Amino acids: CASSHGDRPYGYTF.